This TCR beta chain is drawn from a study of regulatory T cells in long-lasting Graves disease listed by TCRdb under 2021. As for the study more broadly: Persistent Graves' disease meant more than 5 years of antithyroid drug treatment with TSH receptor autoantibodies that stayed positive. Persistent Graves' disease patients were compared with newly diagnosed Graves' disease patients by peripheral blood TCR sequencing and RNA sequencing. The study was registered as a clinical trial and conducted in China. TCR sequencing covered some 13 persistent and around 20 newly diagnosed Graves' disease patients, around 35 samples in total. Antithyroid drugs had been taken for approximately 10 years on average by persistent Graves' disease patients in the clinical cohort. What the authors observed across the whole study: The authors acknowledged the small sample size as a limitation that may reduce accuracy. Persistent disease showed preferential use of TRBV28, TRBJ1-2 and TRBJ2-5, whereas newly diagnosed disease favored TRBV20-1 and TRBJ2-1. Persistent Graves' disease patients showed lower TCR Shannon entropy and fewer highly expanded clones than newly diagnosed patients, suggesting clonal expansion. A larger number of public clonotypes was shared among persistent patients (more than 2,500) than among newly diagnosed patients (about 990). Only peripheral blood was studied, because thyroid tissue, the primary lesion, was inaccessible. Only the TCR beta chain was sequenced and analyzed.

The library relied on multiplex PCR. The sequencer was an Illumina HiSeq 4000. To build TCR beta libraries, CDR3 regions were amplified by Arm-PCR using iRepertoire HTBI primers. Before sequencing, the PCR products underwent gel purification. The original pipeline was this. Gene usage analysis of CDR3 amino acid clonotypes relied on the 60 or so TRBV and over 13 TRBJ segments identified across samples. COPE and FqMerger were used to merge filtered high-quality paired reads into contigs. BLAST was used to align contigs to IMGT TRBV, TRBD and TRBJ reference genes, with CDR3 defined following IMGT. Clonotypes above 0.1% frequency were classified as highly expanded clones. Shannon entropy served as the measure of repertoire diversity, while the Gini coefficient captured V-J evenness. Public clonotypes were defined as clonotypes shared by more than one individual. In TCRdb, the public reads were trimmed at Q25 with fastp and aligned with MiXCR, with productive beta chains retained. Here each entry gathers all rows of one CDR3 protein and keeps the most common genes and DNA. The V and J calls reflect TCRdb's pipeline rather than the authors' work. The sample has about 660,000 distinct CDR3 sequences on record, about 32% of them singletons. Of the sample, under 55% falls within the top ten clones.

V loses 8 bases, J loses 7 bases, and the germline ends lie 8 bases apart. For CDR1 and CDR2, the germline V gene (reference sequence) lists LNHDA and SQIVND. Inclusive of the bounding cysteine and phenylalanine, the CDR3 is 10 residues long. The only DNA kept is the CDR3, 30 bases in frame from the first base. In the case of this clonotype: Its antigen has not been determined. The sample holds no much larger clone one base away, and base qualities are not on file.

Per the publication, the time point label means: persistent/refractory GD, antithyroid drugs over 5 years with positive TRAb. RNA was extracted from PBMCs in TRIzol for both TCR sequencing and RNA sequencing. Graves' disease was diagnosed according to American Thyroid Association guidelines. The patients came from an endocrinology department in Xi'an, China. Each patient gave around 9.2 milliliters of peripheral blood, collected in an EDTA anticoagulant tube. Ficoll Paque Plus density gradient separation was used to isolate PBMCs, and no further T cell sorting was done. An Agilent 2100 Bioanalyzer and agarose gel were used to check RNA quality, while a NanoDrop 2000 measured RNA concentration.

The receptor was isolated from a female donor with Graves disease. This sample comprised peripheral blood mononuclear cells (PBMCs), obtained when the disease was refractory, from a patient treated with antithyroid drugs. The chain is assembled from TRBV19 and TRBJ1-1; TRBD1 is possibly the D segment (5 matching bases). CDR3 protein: CASWGGEAFF. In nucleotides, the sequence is TGTGCCAGTTGGGGGGGTGAAGCTTTCTTT.